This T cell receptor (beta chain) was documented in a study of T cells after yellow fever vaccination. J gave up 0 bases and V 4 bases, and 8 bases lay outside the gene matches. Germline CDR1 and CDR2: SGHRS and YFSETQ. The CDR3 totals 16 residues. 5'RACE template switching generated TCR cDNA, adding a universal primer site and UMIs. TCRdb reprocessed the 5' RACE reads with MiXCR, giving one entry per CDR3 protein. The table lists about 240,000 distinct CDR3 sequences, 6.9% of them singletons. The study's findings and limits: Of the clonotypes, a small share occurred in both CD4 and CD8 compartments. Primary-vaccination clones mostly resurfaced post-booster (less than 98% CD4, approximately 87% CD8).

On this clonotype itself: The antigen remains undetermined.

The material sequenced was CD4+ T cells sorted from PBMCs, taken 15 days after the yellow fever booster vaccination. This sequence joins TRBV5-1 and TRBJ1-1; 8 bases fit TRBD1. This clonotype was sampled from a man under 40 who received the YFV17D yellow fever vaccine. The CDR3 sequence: CASSAGQARMNTEAFF. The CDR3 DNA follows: TGCGCCAGCAGCGCGGGACAGGCCCGAATGAACACTGAAGCTTTCTTT.